The T cell receptor (beta chain) under discussion was sequenced for a study of blood T cells in healthy people across ages. Study summary: About one barcoded beta molecule per two T cells was the capture yield of template switching. Whole-study findings and limits: Long-lived donors had more naive CD4+ cells and higher diversity than aged donors.

This clonotype was seen only a few times. The antigen remains undetermined. A sample-barcoded 5' primer and a J-beta primer mix were used in a second PCR of roughly 7 to 12 cycles. Via MiXCR, TCRdb re-called the 5' RACE reads, giving one row per CDR3 protein. The table lists hundreds of thousands of distinct CDR3 sequences, 20% to 30% of them singletons. Germline values: CDR1 MNHEY, CDR2 SMNVEV (reference sequence). This CDR3 is built from 13 residues. V dropped 4 bases and J dropped 7 bases, with 13 bases sitting between them. These data also featured in a second study, about T cells of mothers and their children. This second study says: Per mother, over 8 million TCR beta CDR3 reads were obtained; per child, roughly 2.9 million.

The TCR sequence derives from a boy between 10 and 17 years old in good health. Sequenced input: blood. The chain employs TRBV27 and TRBJ1-2, with D unclear. The CDR3 region is CASSYTQGVGYTF. CDR3 coding DNA: TGTGCCAGCAGTTATACCCAAGGAGTTGGCTACACCTTC.